This T cell receptor (beta chain) came from a study of cytomegalovirus exposure and HLA in healthy donors. PCR used 60 Vbeta primers and 13 Jbeta primers. In the authors' methods: Unique TCR beta chains totaled around 86 million in a later count, with 8.5 million to 12 million of them shared. Sequencing used immunoSEQ multiplex PCR; TCRdb keeps in-frame clones, though not all of them. V, J and clone size are those of that table, while D and trimming were read from the DNA. Among over 130,000 clones listed, 78% were seen once. A note on this clone: Antigen specificity is unknown.

General study findings and limits: Cytomegalovirus status was reportedly diagnosed by the classifier with high sensitivity and specificity.

The TCR originated in a woman aged 40 to 50 in good health and CMV-seropositive. What was sequenced was PBMCs.

CDR3 residues: CASSPGQGALNTEAFF. The CDR3 region has the DNA TGCGCCAGCAGCCCGGGACAGGGGGCCTTGAACACTGAAGCTTTCTTT. The rearrangement uses TRBV5-1 and TRBJ1-1; 12 bases line up with TRBD1. Germline loops: CDR1 SGHRS, CDR2 YFSETQ. Trimming cost V 4 bases and J 0 bases; bases outside gene matches: 4. The CDR3 covers 16 residues.